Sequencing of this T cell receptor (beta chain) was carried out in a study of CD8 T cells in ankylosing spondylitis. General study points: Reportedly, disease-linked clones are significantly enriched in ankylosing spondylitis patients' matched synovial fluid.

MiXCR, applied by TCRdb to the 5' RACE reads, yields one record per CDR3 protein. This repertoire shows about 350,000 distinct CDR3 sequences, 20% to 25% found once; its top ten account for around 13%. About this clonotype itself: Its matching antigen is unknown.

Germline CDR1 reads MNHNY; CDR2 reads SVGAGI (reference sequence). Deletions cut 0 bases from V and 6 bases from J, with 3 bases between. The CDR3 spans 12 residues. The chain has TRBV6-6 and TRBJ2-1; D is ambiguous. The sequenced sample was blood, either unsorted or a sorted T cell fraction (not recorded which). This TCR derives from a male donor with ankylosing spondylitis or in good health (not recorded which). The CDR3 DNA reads TGTGCCAGCAGTTACTCCCGCAATGAGCAGTTCTTC. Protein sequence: CASSYSRNEQFF.